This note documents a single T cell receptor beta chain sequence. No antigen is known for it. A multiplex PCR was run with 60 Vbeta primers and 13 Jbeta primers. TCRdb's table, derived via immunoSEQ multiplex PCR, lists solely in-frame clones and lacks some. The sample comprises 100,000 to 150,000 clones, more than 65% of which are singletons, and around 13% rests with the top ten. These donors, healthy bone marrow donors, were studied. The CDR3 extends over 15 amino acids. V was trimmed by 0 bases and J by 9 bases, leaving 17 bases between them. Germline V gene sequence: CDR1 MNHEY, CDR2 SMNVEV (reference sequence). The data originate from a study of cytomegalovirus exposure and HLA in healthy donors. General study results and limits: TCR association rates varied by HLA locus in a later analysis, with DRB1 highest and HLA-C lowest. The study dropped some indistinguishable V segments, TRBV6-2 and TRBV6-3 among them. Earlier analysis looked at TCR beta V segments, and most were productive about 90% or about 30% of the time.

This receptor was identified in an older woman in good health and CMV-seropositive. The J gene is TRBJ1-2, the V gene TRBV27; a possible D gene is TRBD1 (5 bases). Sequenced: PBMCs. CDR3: CASSLSAAGLGSYTF. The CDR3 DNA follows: TGTGCCAGCAGTTTATCGGCGGCAGGGCTAGGGAGCTACACCTTC.